Below, 13 T cell receptor beta chains from the same sample are listed, as sequenced in a study of vaccination effects on CD4 cells after COVID-19. No cognate antigen is known for these TCRs. The data were produced by immunoSEQ multiplex PCR, yet TCRdb's version contains in-frame clones alone and is incomplete. The table has tens of thousands of clones, around 77% seen once. Once cultured for around 11 days, the cells underwent separation to obtain CD4+ T cells. Material: CD4+ T cells from PBMCs cultured without peptide, obtained before COVID-19 vaccination. The receptors derive from a human donor who received a COVID-19 vaccine.

Judged by abundance, this clone is medium-sized. The rearrangement uses TRBV30 and TRBJ1-3, with D unclear. Trimming took 1 base from V and 4 from J, leaving 14 bases between them. Germline values: CDR1 GTSNPN, CDR2 SVGIG (reference sequence). There are 15 residues in the CDR3. CDR3 region: CAWSGNSLSGNTIYF. CDR3 coding DNA: TGTGCCTGGAGTGGTAACAGCCTTTCCGGAAACACCATATATTTT.

The rearrangement links TRBV4-2 to TRBJ2-5; tentatively, D is TRBD1 (6 bases). This CDR3 comprises 15 residues. CDR1 and CDR2 (germline): LGHNA, YNFKEQ. V lost 1 base and J 2 bases, leaving 11 bases between the germline ends. The CDR3 DNA sequence: TGTGCCAGCAGCCAAGTGGGGGCCAGACAAGAGACCCAGTACTTC. Residues: CASSQVGARQETQYF.

This clone was found once. The chain recombines TRBV6-2 or TRBV6-3 with TRBJ2-3, with D maybe TRBD2 (5 bases). V was clipped by 0 bases and J by 15 bases, with 16 bases between them. Per germline, CDR1 MNHEY and CDR2 SVGEGT. This CDR3 has 13 amino acids. The DNA of the CDR3 is TGTGCCAGCAGTTACTCGAGGGCACTAGACCAATATTTT. This sequence encodes CASSYSRALDQYF.

The J gene is TRBJ1-2, the V gene TRBV30; D gene ambiguous. Germline V gene sequence: CDR1 GTSNPN, CDR2 SVGIG (reference sequence). CDR3 length equals 13 residues. Trimming pared 0 bases from V and 8 bases from J, leaving 13 bases between. The CDR3 spells CAWSVSWATGYTF. The CDR3 coding sequence is TGTGCCTGGAGTGTATCGTGGGCGACCGGCTACACCTTC.

CDR3 DNA: TGTGCCAGCAGCCAAGCCGGGGCGTTAGGAAACACCATATATTTT. It encodes CASSQAGALGNTIYF. The chain couples TRBV3-1 (or the pseudogene TRBV3-2) to TRBJ1-3; D possibly corresponds to TRBD1 (5 bases). Germline CDR1 and CDR2: LGHDT and YNNKEL (reference sequence). The CDR3 length is 15 residues. V shed 1 base and J shed 4 bases, with 11 bases lying between them.

This chain joins TRBV6-5 and TRBJ2-3, with D maybe TRBD2 (6 bases). The CDR3 spans 14 residues. Germline values: CDR1 MNHEY, CDR2 SVGAGI. V was pared by 5 bases and J by 8 bases, with 17 bases between. CDR3 in DNA: TGTGCCAGCAGTCCTCTCCCTAGCGTTGGTACGCAGTATTTT. Its translation: CASSPLPSVGTQYF.

This chain joins TRBV5-4 and TRBJ1-6; TRBD1 agrees at 8 bases. This CDR3 is 16 amino acids long. The junction had 12 bases not matched to a gene; V was cut back by 4 bases and J by 9 bases. Germline V gene sequence: CDR1 SGHNT, CDR2 YYREEE (reference sequence). CDR3 amino acids: CASSPLGTGVRSPLHF. As DNA, the CDR3 is TGTGCCAGCAGCCCACTCGGGACAGGAGTACGTTCACCCCTCCACTTT.

V is TRBV6-5 and J is TRBJ1-1; no definite D call. Germline V gene lookup returns CDR1 MNHEY and CDR2 SVGAGI. The CDR3 has 13 amino acids. With 7 bases removed from V and 0 bases from J, the gap between germline ends came to 9 bases. The CDR3 DNA sequence: TGTGCCAGCAATCTGGGGATGAACACTGAAGCTTTCTTT. This sequence encodes CASNLGMNTEAFF.

The rearrangement uses TRBV5-1 and TRBJ2-1; 8 nucleotides agree with TRBD2. V lost 0 bases, J lost 5 bases, and 4 bases stayed unmatched. The germline CDR1 and CDR2 sequences are SGHRS and YFSETQ. This CDR3 comprises 15 residues. The CDR3 region has the DNA TGCGCCAGCAGCTTGGCCCCAGCGGGAGACAATGAGCAGTTCTTC. The encoded protein is CASSLAPAGDNEQFF.

In DNA form, the CDR3 reads TGTGCCAGCAGCTTAGACACCGGTCACGGGTCCCGGCGGGAGACCCAGTACTTC. This sequence encodes CASSLDTGHGSRRETQYF. This rearrangement joins TRBV7-2 to TRBJ2-5; D not resolved. This CDR3 has 18 amino acids. Germline V gene sequence: CDR1 SGHTA, CDR2 FQGNSA. Trimming stripped 1 base from V and 5 bases from J, with 23 bases between.

This chain links TRBV7-7 with TRBJ1-1; D is undetermined. The CDR3 is made up of 13 amino acids. Germline V lookup: CDR1 SSHAT, CDR2 FNYEAQ (reference sequence). Deletions cut 2 bases from V and 1 base from J, with 5 bases between. Written as DNA, the CDR3 is TGTGCCAGCAGCTTATCAGGGAACACTGAAGCTTTCTTT. Translating gives CASSLSGNTEAFF.

The V and J genes are TRBV27 and TRBJ2-1; 10 bases line up with TRBD2. This CDR3 spans 16 amino acids. Germline-derived CDR1 and CDR2 are MNHEY and SMNVEV (reference sequence). Trimming cost V 2 bases and J 4 bases; bases outside gene matches: 5. The CDR3 region is CASSLVSGGVYNEQFF. The CDR3, as DNA: TGTGCCAGCAGTTTAGTCAGCGGGGGGGTTTACAATGAGCAGTTCTTC.

This chain links TRBV29-1 with TRBJ1-4; no clear D gene. This CDR3 has 16 amino acids. The V end was cut by 1 base, the J end by 8 bases, with 20 bases between. Looked up from germline, CDR1 is SQVTM and CDR2 is ANQGSEA. In DNA, the CDR3 is TGCAGCGTTGAAGGCGGGGTCAATGACCTTGGGGAAAAACTGTTTTTT. Protein: CSVEGGVNDLGEKLFF.